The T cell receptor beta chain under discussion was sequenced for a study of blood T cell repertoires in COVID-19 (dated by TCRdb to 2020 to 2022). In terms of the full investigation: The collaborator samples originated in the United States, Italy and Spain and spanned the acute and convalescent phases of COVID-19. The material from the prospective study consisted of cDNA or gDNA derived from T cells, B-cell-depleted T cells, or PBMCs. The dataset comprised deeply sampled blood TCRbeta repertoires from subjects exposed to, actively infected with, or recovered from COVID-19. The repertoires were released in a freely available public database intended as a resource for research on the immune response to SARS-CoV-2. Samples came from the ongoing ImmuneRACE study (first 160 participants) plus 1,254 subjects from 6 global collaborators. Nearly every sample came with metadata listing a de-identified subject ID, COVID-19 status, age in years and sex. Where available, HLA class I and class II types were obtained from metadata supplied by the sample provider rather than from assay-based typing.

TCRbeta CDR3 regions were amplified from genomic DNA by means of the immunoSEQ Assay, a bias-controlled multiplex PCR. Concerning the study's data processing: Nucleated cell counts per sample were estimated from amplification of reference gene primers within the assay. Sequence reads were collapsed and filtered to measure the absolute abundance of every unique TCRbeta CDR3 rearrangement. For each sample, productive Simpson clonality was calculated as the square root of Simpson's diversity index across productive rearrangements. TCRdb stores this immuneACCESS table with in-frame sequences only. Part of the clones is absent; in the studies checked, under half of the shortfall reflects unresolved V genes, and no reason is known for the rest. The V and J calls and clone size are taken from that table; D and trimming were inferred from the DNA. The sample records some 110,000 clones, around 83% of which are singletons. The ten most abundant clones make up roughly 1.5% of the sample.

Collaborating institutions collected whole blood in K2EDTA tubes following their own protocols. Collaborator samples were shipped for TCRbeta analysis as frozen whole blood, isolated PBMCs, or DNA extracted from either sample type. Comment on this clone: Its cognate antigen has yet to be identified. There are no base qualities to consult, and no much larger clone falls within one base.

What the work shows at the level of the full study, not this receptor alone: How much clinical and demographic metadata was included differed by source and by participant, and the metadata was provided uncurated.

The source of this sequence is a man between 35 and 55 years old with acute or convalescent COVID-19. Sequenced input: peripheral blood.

The CDR3 here reads CATSGQGYNEQFF. The nucleotide sequence reads TGTGCCACCTCCGGACAGGGCTACAATGAGCAGTTCTTC. Rearrangement joined TRBV24-1 to TRBJ2-1, and 8 bases in between align with TRBD1. Measured from the cysteine to the phenylalanine, the CDR3 is 13 residues long. Only CDR3 DNA remains: 39 bases, in frame from the first base. The germline V gene supplies CDR1 KGHDR and CDR2 SFDVKD. From V the trimming removes 9 bases and from J it removes 3 bases, while the gene matches leave 3 bases of the junction unaccounted for.